The entry below gives a single T cell receptor beta chain sequence along with its context. Its specificity is not known. The V and J ends lost 0 bases and 1 base, in that order; junction bases with no gene match: 4. Looked up from germline, CDR1 is MNHNY and CDR2 is SVGAGI (reference sequence). The CDR3 is 16 residues long. These data belong to a study of cytomegalovirus exposure and HLA in healthy donors. Study details: From HLA-typed donors, an early data release held about 85 million unique TCRs. Among the roughly 400 genotyped donors, 81% were placed in the Caucasian-associated ancestry cluster.

With 60 Vbeta and 13 Jbeta primers, the PCR was carried out. Using immunoSEQ multiplex PCR, the repertoire was profiled, and TCRdb retains in-frame clones only, with some absent. The sample yields around 80,000 clones, about 79% seen once. General study points: Among the most significant clusters, several appeared linked to common viral pathogens in a later analysis.

The TCR was taken from a man between 40 and 49 years old in good health and CMV-seronegative. J is TRBJ1-1 and V is TRBV6-6; 8 bases map to TRBD1. What was sequenced was PBMCs. CDR3 sequence reads: CASSYSSGGTNTEAFF. The CDR3 DNA follows: TGTGCCAGCAGTTACTCCTCAGGGGGCACGAACACTGAAGCTTTCTTT.